This T cell receptor beta chain was recorded in a study of regulatory T cells in long-lasting Graves disease. The V gene's germline CDR1 is DFQATT and CDR2 SNEGSKA (reference sequence). Trimming took off 5 bases at V and 0 bases at J, with 12 bases between the two ends. The CDR3 runs to 14 residues. Time point noted: newly diagnosed GD, antithyroid drugs for less than 3 months. The TCR library was prepared using RNA isolated from PBMCs. Building the TCR beta libraries relied on iRepertoire HTBI primers, and CDR3 regions underwent Arm-PCR. TCRdb re-analysed the multiplex PCR reads in MiXCR, keeping a single row per CDR3 protein. The data show about 540,000 distinct CDR3 sequences, roughly 14% seen once. The same data also went into a second study, on T cells in Graves' hyperthyroidism and ophthalmopathy.

This specimen consisted of peripheral blood mononuclear cells (PBMCs), obtained at new diagnosis, from a patient treated with antithyroid drugs. This receptor was taken from a man aged 25-45 years with Graves disease. The chain uses TRBV20-1 and TRBJ2-3; no clear D. This chain's CDR3 is CSALLVKSTDTQYF. For the CDR3, the DNA is TGCAGTGCTCTGCTAGTAAAAAGCACAGATACGCAGTATTTT.